A selection of T cell receptor beta chains follows, all from one sample in a study of control samples from healthy donors and cancer patients. Sequenced by immunoSEQ multiplex PCR; TCRdb stores in-frame clones only, minus some. The sample shows a few hundred thousand clones, more than 80% of them seen only once. Sequencing input: PBMCs. All receptors derive from a man in his forties with head and neck cancer. CDR3s leave out the opening cysteine and the closing phenylalanine or tryptophan.

j_call v_call cdr3_aa
TRBJ2-5 TRBV20-1 SARVGETQY
TRBJ1-5 TRBV28 ASSLPPQPQH
TRBJ2-3 TRBV5-1 ASSRDREESSTDTQY
TRBJ2-6 TRBV28 ASSLHISGANVLT
TRBJ1-3 TRBV12-3/TRBV12-4 ASSPRTGNTIY
TRBJ2-3 TRBV21-1 ASSKTGGQPGTDTQY
TRBJ2-3 TRBV9 ASSVLGLRTDTQY
TRBJ1-2 TRBV2 ASSDTARGYGYT
TRBJ2-7 TRBV3-1/TRBV3-2 ASSPQLAGAYEQY
TRBJ1-1 TRBV28 ASSFIQYPNTEAF
TRBJ1-5 TRBV4-1 ASSRTDRGSQPQH
TRBJ1-1 TRBV10-1 ASSESRMNTEAF
TRBJ2-3 TRBV18 ASSPSRERRSTDTQY
TRBJ2-3 TRBV5-6 ASRAPGASTDTQY